This paragraph covers one TCR beta chain sequence. The sample belongs to a study of blood T cell repertoires in COVID-19. The method was immunoSEQ multiplex PCR; TCRdb's version includes in-frame clones alone and lacks a portion of them. The sample consists of approximately 190,000 clones, about 86% of them appearing once. This CDR3 has 14 amino acids. Per germline, CDR1 MNHEY and CDR2 SVGEGT. With 4 bases clipped from V and 4 bases from J, the junction kept 2 bases outside the gene matches. Sequenced material: peripheral blood. The V gene is TRBV6-2 or TRBV6-3, the J gene TRBJ2-2, with TRBD2 matching over 8 bases. The TCR was taken from a man aged 25-45 years with active or convalescent COVID-19. The CDR3 nucleotides read TGTGCCAGCAGTTTAGCGGGAAGCACCGGGGAGCTGTTTTTT. As protein: CASSLAGSTGELFF.